This T cell receptor (beta chain) emerged from a study of beta chain features in type 1 diabetes. Overall study results and limits: In all four CD4+ subsets, TCRB CDR3 length was significantly, moderately reduced in type 1 diabetes.

In this sample, this clone turned up a few times. Antigen unknown. The V gene's germline CDR1 is SQVTM and CDR2 ANQGSEA. The CDR3 runs to 15 residues. Trimming left V 3 bases short and J 3 bases short, with 16 bases between. Expressed TCRB transcripts got sequenced, as all isolated RNA was reverse transcribed. TCRdb's table, derived via immunoSEQ multiplex PCR, lists solely in-frame clones and lacks some. The data contain hundreds of thousands of clones, about 15% of them singletons. The sequencing sample was made of naive CD4+ T cells from blood. The chain links TRBV29-1 to TRBJ2-3, with D possibly being TRBD2 (7 bases). This TCR was sampled from a man younger than 35 with type 1 diabetes. This CDR3 is CSVEWEGDWTDTQYF. The CDR3 DNA reads TGCAGCGTTGAGTGGGAGGGGGATTGGACAGATACGCAGTATTTT.